This T cell receptor beta chain was recorded in a study of a mutant IDH1 vaccine in newly diagnosed glioma. As to this clone: Its antigen is undetermined.

Sequenced by immunoSEQ multiplex PCR; TCRdb stores in-frame clones only, minus some. The table shows approximately 100,000 clones, with about nine tenths occurring only once. Germline CDR1 is GTSNPN and CDR2 is SVGIG (reference sequence). V was pared by 5 bases and J by 0 bases, with 11 bases between. The length of the CDR3 is 14 residues. This sample's time point: week 47, end of study. Mutant IDH1 20-mer peptide, at 300 ug, made up each vaccine dose, with topical imiquimod. The clonotype was recovered from a woman aged 50 to 60 with glioma. The sequencing here drew on PBMCs, taken from a glioma patient whose treatment included an IDH1 peptide vaccine. The gene calls are TRBV30 and TRBJ1-3; D not resolved. CDR3 DNA: TGTGCCTGGTTCGTACCGAGCTCTGGAAACACCATATATTTT. Protein product: CAWFVPSSGNTIYF.